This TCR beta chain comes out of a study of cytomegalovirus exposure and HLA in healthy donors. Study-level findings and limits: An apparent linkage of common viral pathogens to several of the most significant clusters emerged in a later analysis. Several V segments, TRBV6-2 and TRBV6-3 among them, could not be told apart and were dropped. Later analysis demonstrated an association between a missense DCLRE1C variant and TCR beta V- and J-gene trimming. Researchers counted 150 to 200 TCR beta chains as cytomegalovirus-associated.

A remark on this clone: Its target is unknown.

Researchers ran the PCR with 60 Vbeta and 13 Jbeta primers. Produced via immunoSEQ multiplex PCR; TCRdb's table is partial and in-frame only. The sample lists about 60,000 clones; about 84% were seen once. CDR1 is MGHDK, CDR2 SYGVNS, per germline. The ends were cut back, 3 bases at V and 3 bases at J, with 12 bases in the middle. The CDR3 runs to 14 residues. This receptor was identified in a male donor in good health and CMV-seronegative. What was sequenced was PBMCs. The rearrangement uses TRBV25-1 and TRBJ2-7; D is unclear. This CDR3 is CASSDPLQRYEQYF. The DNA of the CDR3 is TGTGCCAGCAGTGATCCCCTGCAGCGCTACGAGCAGTACTTC.